This paragraph reports one T cell receptor beta chain. Its antigen is not identified. The V gene end was trimmed by 5 bases and the J gene end by 8 bases; junction bases not matched to a gene: 9. The length of the CDR3 is 17 residues. The germline CDR1 and CDR2 sequences are SGHNT and YENEEA. The study ran its PCR with 60 Vbeta and 13 Jbeta primers. Using immunoSEQ multiplex PCR, the repertoire was profiled, and TCRdb retains in-frame clones only, with some absent. This table has nearly 100,000 clones, 65% to 85% appearing once. These data belong to a study of cytomegalovirus exposure and HLA in healthy donors. Regarding the study as a whole: Productive rates of about 87% or about 30% were seen for most TCR beta V segments in an earlier analysis. HLA restriction was apparent for most CMV-associated TCR beta chains in a later analysis.

Healthy individuals who donated bone marrow served as the donors. The sequenced sample was PBMCs. The sequence was obtained from a woman aged 60 to 75 in good health and CMV-seropositive. The genes are TRBV11-3 and TRBJ2-1, with 16 bases identical to TRBD2. CDR3 DNA: TGTGCCAGCAGCCCGGGACTAGCGGGAGGGCCGGCTGATGAGCAGTTCTTC. Translating gives CASSPGLAGGPADEQFF.